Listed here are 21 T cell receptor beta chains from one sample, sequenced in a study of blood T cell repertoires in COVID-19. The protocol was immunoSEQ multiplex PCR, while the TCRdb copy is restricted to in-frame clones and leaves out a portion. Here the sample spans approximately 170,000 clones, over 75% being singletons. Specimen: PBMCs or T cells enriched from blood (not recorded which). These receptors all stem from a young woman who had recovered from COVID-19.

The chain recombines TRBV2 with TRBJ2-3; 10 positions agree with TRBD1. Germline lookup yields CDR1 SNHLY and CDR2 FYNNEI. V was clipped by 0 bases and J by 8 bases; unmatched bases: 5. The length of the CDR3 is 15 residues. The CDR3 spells CASSEARQGAGTQYF. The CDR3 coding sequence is TGTGCCAGCAGTGAAGCAAGACAGGGGGCGGGTACGCAGTATTTT.

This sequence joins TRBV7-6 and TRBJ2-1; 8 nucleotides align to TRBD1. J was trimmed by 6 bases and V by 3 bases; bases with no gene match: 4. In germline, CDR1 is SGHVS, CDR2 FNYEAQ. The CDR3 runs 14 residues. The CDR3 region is CASSLQGAGNEQFF. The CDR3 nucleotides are TGTGCCAGCAGCTTGCAGGGGGCTGGCAATGAGCAGTTCTTC.

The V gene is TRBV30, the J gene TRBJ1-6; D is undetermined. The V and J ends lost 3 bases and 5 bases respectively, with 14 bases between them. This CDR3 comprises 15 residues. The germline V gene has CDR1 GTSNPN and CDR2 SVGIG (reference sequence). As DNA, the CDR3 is TGTGCCTGGAGGCCCCTATTGGGCCATAATTCACCCCTCCACTTT. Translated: CAWRPLLGHNSPLHF.

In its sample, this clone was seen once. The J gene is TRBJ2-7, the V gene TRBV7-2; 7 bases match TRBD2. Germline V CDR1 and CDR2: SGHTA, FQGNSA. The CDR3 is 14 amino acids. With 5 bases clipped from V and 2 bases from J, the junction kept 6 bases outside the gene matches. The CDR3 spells CASSARGVAYEQYF. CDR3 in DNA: TGTGCCAGCAGCGCCCGGGGGGTCGCCTACGAGCAGTACTTC.

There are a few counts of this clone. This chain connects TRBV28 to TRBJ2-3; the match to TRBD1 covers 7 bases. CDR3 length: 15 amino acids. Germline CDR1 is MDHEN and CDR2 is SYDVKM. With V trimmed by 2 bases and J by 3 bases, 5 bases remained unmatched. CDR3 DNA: TGTGCCAGCAGTTTAGGGGCAGGGGGAACAGATACGCAGTATTTT. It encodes CASSLGAGGTDTQYF.

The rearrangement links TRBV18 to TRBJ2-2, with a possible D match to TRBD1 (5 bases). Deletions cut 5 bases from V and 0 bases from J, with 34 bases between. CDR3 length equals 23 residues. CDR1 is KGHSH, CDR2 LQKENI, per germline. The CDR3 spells CASSIGLGGQGNTVKANTGELFF. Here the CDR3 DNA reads TGTGCCAGCTCAATAGGGTTAGGTGGGCAGGGAAATACTGTGAAGGCGAACACCGGGGAGCTGTTTTTT. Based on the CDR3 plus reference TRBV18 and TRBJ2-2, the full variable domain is NAGVMQNPRHLVRRRGQEARLRCSPMKGHSHVYWYRQLPEEGLKFMVYLQKENIIDESGMPKERFSAEFPKEGPSILRIQQVVRGDSAAYFCASSIGLGGQGNTVKANTGELFFGEGSRLTVL.

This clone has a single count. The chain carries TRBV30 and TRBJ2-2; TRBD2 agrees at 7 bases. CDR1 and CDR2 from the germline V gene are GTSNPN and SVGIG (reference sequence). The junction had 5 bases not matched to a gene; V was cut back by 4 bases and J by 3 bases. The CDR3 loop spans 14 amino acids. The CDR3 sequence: CAWKGGRYTGELFF. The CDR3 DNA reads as TGTGCCTGGAAAGGCGGGAGATACACCGGGGAGCTGTTTTTT.

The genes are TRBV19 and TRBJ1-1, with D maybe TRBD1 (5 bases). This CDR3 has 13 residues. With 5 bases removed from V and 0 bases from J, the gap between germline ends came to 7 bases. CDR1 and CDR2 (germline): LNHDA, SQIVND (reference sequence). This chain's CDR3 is CASSAGLNTEAFF. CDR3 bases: TGTGCCAGTAGTGCAGGGTTGAACACTGAAGCTTTCTTT.

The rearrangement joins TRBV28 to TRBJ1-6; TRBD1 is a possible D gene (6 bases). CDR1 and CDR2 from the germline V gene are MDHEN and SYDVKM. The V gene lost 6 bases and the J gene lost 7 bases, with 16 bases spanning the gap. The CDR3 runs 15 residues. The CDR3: CASRSRGVRNSPLHF. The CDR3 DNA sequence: TGTGCCAGCAGAAGCAGGGGAGTCCGAAATTCACCCCTCCACTTT.

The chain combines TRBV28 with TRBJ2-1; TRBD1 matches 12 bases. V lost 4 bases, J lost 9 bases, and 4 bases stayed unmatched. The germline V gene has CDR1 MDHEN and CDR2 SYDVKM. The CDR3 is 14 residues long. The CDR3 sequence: CASSSGTGGGEQFF. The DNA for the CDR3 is TGTGCCAGCAGTTCCGGGACAGGGGGCGGTGAGCAGTTCTTC.

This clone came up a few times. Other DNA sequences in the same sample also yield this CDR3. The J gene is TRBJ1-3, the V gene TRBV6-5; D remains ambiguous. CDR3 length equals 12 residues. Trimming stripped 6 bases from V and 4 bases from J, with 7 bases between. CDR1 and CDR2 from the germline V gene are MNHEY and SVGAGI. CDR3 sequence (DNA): TGTGCCAGCAGAGCGAGCGGAAACACCATATATTTT. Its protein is CASRASGNTIYF.

In nucleotides, the CDR3 is TGTGCCAGTAGTAACTTCGGACAGGCGGGAAAACTGTTTTTT. This sequence encodes CASSNFGQAGKLFF. The chain combines TRBV19 with TRBJ1-4; TRBD1 agrees at 7 bases. V was clipped by 4 bases and J by 10 bases; unmatched bases: 9. The CDR3 covers 14 residues. Germline V lookup: CDR1 LNHDA, CDR2 SQIVND (reference sequence).

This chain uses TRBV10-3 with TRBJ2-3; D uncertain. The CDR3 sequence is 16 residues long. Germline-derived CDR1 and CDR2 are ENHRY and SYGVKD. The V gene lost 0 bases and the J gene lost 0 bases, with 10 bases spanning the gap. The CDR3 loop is CAISESRQTSTDTQYF. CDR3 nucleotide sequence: TGTGCCATCAGTGAGTCGAGGCAGACCAGCACAGATACGCAGTATTTT.

The CDR3 protein is CASSQVDRGGYEQYF. DNA for the CDR3: TGTGCCAGCAGCCAAGTTGACAGGGGAGGTTACGAGCAGTACTTC. This rearrangement joins TRBV3-1 (or the pseudogene TRBV3-2) to TRBJ2-7; 8 bases are a match to TRBD1. The CDR3 is 15 amino acids. Germline V gives CDR1 LGHDT, CDR2 YNNKEL (reference sequence). V dropped 1 base and J dropped 4; count of bases not matched to a gene: 6.

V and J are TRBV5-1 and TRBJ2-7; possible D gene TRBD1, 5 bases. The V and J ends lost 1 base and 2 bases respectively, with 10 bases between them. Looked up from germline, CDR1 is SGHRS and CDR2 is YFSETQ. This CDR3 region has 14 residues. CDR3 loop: CASSLRQGPYEQYF. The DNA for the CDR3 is TGCGCCAGCAGCTTGAGGCAGGGCCCCTACGAGCAGTACTTC. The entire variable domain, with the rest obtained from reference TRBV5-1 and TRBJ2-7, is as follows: KAGVTQTPRYLIKTRGQQVTLSCSPISGHRSVSWYQQTPGQGLQFLFEYFSETQRNKGNFPGRFSGRQFSNSRSEMNVSTLELGDSALYLCASSLRQGPYEQYFGPGTRLTVT.

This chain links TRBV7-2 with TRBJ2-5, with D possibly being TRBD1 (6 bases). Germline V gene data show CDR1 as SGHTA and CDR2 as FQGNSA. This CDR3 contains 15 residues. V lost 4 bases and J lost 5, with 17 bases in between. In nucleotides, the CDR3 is TGTGCCAGCAGCTCCGCCACAGGGCGCTTGGAGACCCAGTACTTC. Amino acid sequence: CASSSATGRLETQYF. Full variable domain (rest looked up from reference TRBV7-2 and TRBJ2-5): GAGVSQSPSNKVTEKGKDVELRCDPISGHTALYWYRQSLGQGLEFLIYFQGNSAPDKSGLPSDRFSAERTGGSVSTLTIQRTQQEDSAVYLCASSSATGRLETQYFGPGTRLLVL.

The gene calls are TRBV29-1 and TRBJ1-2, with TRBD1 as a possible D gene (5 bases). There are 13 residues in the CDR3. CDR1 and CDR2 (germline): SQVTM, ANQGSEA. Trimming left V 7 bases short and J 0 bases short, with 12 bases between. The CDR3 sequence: CSAAGVSNYGYTF. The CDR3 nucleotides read TGCAGCGCCGCGGGGGTTTCTAACTATGGCTACACCTTC.

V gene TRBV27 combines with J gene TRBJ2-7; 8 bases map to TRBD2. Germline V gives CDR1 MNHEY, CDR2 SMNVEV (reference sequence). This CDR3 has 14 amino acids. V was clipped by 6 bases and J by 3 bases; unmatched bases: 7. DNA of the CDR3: TGTGCCAGCAGCAATAGCGGGAACTACTACGAGCAGTACTTC. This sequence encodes CASSNSGNYYEQYF.

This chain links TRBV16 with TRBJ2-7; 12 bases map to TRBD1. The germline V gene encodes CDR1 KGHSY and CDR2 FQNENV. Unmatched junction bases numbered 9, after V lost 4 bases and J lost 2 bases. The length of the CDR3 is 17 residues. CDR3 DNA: TGTGCCAGCAGCCTCAAAGGAGGGACAGGGGGCACCTACGAGCAGTACTTC. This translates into CASSLKGGTGGTYEQYF.

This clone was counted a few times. The CDR3: CAISESKTTNTEAFF. DNA of the CDR3: TGTGCCATCAGTGAGTCGAAAACTACGAACACTGAAGCTTTCTTT. This chain uses TRBV10-3 with TRBJ1-1; D is unresolved. The length of the CDR3 is 15 residues. Germline V CDR1 and CDR2: ENHRY, SYGVKD. The germline V and J ends were trimmed by 0 bases and 1 base, with 9 bases remaining between them.

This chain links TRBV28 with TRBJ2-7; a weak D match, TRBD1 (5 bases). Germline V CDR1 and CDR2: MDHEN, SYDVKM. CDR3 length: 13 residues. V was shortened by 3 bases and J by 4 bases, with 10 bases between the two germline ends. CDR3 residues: CASSFRQPYEQYF. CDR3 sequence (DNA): TGTGCCAGCAGTTTTCGACAGCCATACGAGCAGTACTTC.